The clone carrying this TCR beta chain was detected a few times. What it binds is unknown. This sample was taken from a study of T cell repertoires in cytomegalovirus infection. Overall study: Epitope selection comprised recently identified HLA-C-restricted CMV epitopes and well-studied HLA-B-restricted CMV epitopes. CMV infection and matching HLA type were both indicated by public TCR beta signatures.

TCRdb re-called the reads with MiXCR, one entry per CDR3 protein. The sample carries approximately 1,000,000 distinct CDR3 sequences, roughly 31% recorded once. V was shortened by 2 bases and J by 0 bases, with 7 bases between the two germline ends. Per germline, CDR1 MNHEY and CDR2 SVGEGT. The CDR3 sequence is 14 residues long. Study results and caveats: Cumulated frequencies of public TCR beta families served to identify carriers of CMV plus the relevant HLA.

The receptor was isolated from a human donor in good health (CMV status not recorded). Some clones in this sample may be carry-over from other donors' samples. V usage is TRBV6-2 or TRBV6-3 and J usage is TRBJ1-2; unclear D gene. The input for sequencing was cultured CD8+ T cells from PBMCs, taken from culture after CMV antigen stimulation. The CDR3 region is CASSYKPPNYGYTF. The CDR3 nucleotides read TGTGCCAGCAGTTACAAGCCTCCTAACTATGGCTACACCTTC.